These T cell receptor beta chains were read from a single sample in a study of cytomegalovirus exposure and HLA in healthy donors. Repertoires were generated with immunoSEQ multiplex PCR, while TCRdb's copy carries only in-frame clones and drops some. The table includes approximately 110,000 clones, about 70% detected once. The sequenced sample consisted of PBMCs. Every receptor here comes from a man between 50 and 59 years old in good health and CMV-seropositive. The CDR3 runs from the conserved cysteine through the conserved F or W. The D gene is left open where the match is weak. Only some rows state a clone size, as once, few, many or a class for expanded clones.

cdr3_nt,cdr3_aa,clone_size,j_call,d_call,v_call,cdr3_length
TGTGCCAGCAGCGTCCAGGGGGGTTACACAGATACGCAGTATTTT,CASSVQGGYTDTQYF,.,TRBJ2-3,.,TRBV9,15
TGTGCCACCAGCATCCGGCCGCCGGGTCGTGAAGCTTTCTTT,CATSIRPPGREAFF,.,TRBJ1-1,.,TRBV15,14
TGTGCCAGCAGCAAAGGCCAGAGACCCGGGGAATACTGCAATGAGCAGTTCTTC,CASSKGQRPGEYCNEQFF,.,TRBJ2-1,.,TRBV21-1,18
TGTGCCAGTAGTTCTACAGGGGGGGGATCAGATACGCAGTATTTT,CASSSTGGGSDTQYF,few,TRBJ2-3,.,TRBV19,15
TGTGCCAGCAGCCAAGGGGCTAGCGGGAGTGCCGGGGAGCTGTTTTTT,CASSQGASGSAGELFF,.,TRBJ2-2,TRBD2,TRBV4-2,16
TGTGCTAGTGGTTTTCGGACAGGGGGCACGAATGAGCAGTTCTTC,CASGFRTGGTNEQFF,once,TRBJ2-1,TRBD1,TRBV12-5,15
TGCGCCAGCAGTGCCTGGACAGACTCCTACGAGCAGTACTTC,CASSAWTDSYEQYF,few,TRBJ2-7,.,TRBV10-1,14
TGTGCCAGCAGCGTCTCTGGCGGGGGGGCAGCCGGGGAGCTGTTTTTT,CASSVSGGGAAGELFF,.,TRBJ2-2,TRBD2,TRBV9,16
TGTGCCAGTAGTCTAGAGCAGGGCTATAGCAATCAGCCCCAGCATTTT,CASSLEQGYSNQPQHF,.,TRBJ1-5,.,TRBV19,16
TGTGCCATCAGTGCCAGGGGGGACAATCAGCCCCAGCATTTT,CAISARGDNQPQHF,few,TRBJ1-5,TRBD1,TRBV10-3,14
TGTGCCAGTAGTCCCACAGGGGGGGGGACTGAAGCTTTCTTT,CASSPTGGGTEAFF,.,TRBJ1-1,TRBD1,TRBV19,14
TGTGCCAGCAGCTCCCACATCCTCCCGGGAGCTTTCTTT,CASSSHILPGAFF,.,TRBJ1-1,.,TRBV27,13
TGTGCCAGCAGAAAGACACAGGGAGCTAATGAAAAACTGTTTTTT,CASRKTQGANEKLFF,.,TRBJ1-4,.,TRBV6-1,15
TGTGCCAGCAGTCGCGGCGGGAGTATATTCGATGAGCAGTTCTTC,CASSRGGSIFDEQFF,.,TRBJ2-1,TRBD2,TRBV2,15
TGTGCCAGCAGTGATGGATGGTTAGCGGAGACAGATACGCAGTATTTT,CASSDGWLAETDTQYF,.,TRBJ2-3,.,TRBV6-1,16
TGTGCCAGCAGCTTGACGGAGTCGACCGGCTACACCTTC,CASSLTESTGYTF,once,TRBJ1-2,.,TRBV11-2,13
TGTGCCACCAGCAGAGATATTGGAAACACCATATATTTT,CATSRDIGNTIYF,.,TRBJ1-3,.,TRBV15,13